The 3 T cell receptor beta chains given below trace back to one sample, sequenced in a study of blood T cells in healthy people across ages. The use of a sample-barcoded 5' primer and a J-beta primer mix characterized a second PCR of 7 to 11 cycles. TCRdb processed the 5' RACE reads anew with MiXCR; each CDR3 protein has one entry. The table lists 760,000 or so distinct CDR3 sequences, approximately 25% of them singletons. The same sample was also used in a study of T cells of mothers and their children.

Material: blood. These receptors were taken from a boy between 5 and 17 years old in good health.

This chain uses TRBV5-1 with TRBJ2-7, with 9 bases matching TRBD2. V shed 4 bases, J shed 2 bases, and the junction held 7 bases outside the gene matches. The CDR3 loop spans 15 amino acids. Germline CDR1 SGHRS, CDR2 YFSETQ. The CDR3 protein is CASSPPTSGPYEQYF. CDR3 nucleotide sequence: TGCGCCAGCAGCCCCCCGACTAGCGGTCCCTACGAGCAGTACTTC. The full variable domain, completed using reference TRBV5-1 and TRBJ2-7, is KAGVTQTPRYLIKTRGQQVTLSCSPISGHRSVSWYQQTPGQGLQFLFEYFSETQRNKGNFPGRFSGRQFSNSRSEMNVSTLELGDSALYLCASSPPTSGPYEQYFGPGTRLTVT.

Worth noting for this clonotype: The junction shows a germline mismatch at one end, possibly a read error. The chain uses TRBV5-6 and TRBJ2-5, with D possibly matching TRBD1 (7 bases). The CDR3 loop spans 12 amino acids. From germline, CDR1 is SGHDT and CDR2 YYEEEE. Written as DNA, the CDR3 is TGTGCCAGCACAGGGGGGCAAGGGACCCAGTACTTC. Amino acids: CASTGGQGTQYF.

The chain is built from TRBV5-1 and TRBJ2-5; TRBD2 might be the D (5 bases). Judging by the DNA end, TRBJ2-1 fits better; the J call may be wrong. Germline V gene data show CDR1 as SGHRS and CDR2 as YFSETQ. The CDR3 is 11 residues long. This CDR3 is CASSEGSEQFF. The CDR3 DNA is TGCGCCAGCAGCGAGGGCTCTGAGCAGTTCTTC.